One sample yielded the 18 T cell receptor beta chains listed below, sequenced in a study of shared clonotypes between healthy human individuals. The assay was immunoSEQ multiplex PCR, and TCRdb's table has in-frame clones only and misses some. The sample has about 2.1 million clones; 85% to 95% are singletons. Naive-designated CD8 cells lacked CD45RO, were positively enriched for CCR7, and omitted terminally differentiated effector memory CD45RA+ cells. Source material: naive CD8+ T cells from PBMCs. These receptors originate from a man in his late teens or twenties in good health. Some clones in this sample may be carry-over from other donors' samples.

As concerns this clone: An end of the junction differs from the germline gene, which may be a read error. The chain couples TRBV28 to TRBJ2-5; 11 positions match TRBD2. Germline V gene data show CDR1 as MDHEN and CDR2 as SYDVKM. The CDR3 has 12 amino acids. CDR3 protein: CASSPTSGGQNF. The CDR3 DNA is TGTGCCAGCAGTCCCACTAGCGGGGGACAGAACTTC.

This rearrangement joins TRBV6-5 to TRBJ2-2; tentative D call: TRBD1 (5 bases). Germline V gene sequence: CDR1 MNHEY, CDR2 SVGAGI. V was trimmed by 2 bases and J by 3 bases, leaving 7 bases between them. The CDR3 is 14 residues long. The CDR3 loop is CASSYRQYTGELFF. The CDR3 nucleotides read TGTGCCAGCAGTTACCGACAGTACACCGGGGAGCTGTTTTTT.

The chain uses TRBV11-2 and TRBJ2-7; D gene unclear. The CDR3 totals 10 residues. Germline values: CDR1 SGHAT, CDR2 FQNNGV. Trimming stripped 8 bases from V and 6 bases from J, with 8 bases between. CDR3 DNA sequence: TGTGCCAGCGGGTTTGGCGAGCAGTACTTC. Protein: CASGFGEQYF.

V is TRBV7-8 and J is TRBJ2-7; D assignment may be TRBD1 or TRBD2 (6 bases each). Germline V gene sequence: CDR1 SGHVS, CDR2 FQNEAQ. The CDR3 is 17 amino acids. V gave up 3 bases and J gave up 4 bases, with 22 bases separating them. CDR3 coding DNA: TGTGCCAGCAGCTTCACCCCGGGGGCTATCCTTCCTTACGAGCAGTACTTC. Translation: CASSFTPGAILPYEQYF.

The CDR3 loop reads CASSVGWGYQMNTEAFF. CDR3 coding DNA: TGTGCCAGCAGTGTGGGTTGGGGCTACCAAATGAACACTGAAGCTTTCTTT. The V gene is TRBV27, the J gene TRBJ1-1; TRBD1 is a possible D gene (5 bases). Per the germline V gene, CDR1 is MNHEY and CDR2 is SMNVEV (reference sequence). V was shortened by 5 bases and J by 0 bases, with 19 bases between the two germline ends. This CDR3 region has 17 residues.

V is TRBV5-4 and J is TRBJ2-6; D is unclear. Germline lookup yields CDR1 SGHNT and CDR2 YYREEE (reference sequence). The length of the CDR3 is 17 residues. V was clipped by 5 bases and J by 0 bases, with 15 bases between them. CDR3 DNA: TGTGCCAGCAGGGGAAGAGTACCTAGCTCTGGGGCCAACGTCCTGACTTTC. Protein product: CASRGRVPSSGANVLTF.

The chain carries TRBV19 and TRBJ2-1, with 9 bases aligning to TRBD2. Per the germline V gene, CDR1 is LNHDA and CDR2 is SQIVND (reference sequence). This CDR3 spans 15 amino acids. The ends lost 5 bases at V and 0 bases at J; junction bases unmatched: 2. The CDR3 protein is CASSVSGSSYNEQFF. Written as DNA, the CDR3 is TGTGCCAGTAGTGTTAGCGGGAGCTCCTACAATGAGCAGTTCTTC.

The rearrangement joins TRBV9 to TRBJ1-3, with D hard to call. Germline CDR1 reads SGDLS; CDR2 reads YYNGEE. This CDR3 is 17 amino acids long. The V end was cut by 0 bases, the J end by 0 bases, with 13 bases between. CDR3 sequence: CASSVAGPATSGNTIYF. The CDR3 DNA reads as TGTGCCAGCAGCGTAGCCGGGCCAGCCACCTCTGGAAACACCATATATTTT.

Remarks on this clone: This CDR3 is also generated by other DNA sequences in the sample. The CDR3 sequence is CSVASGYEQYF. In DNA, the CDR3 is TGCAGCGTTGCATCCGGATACGAGCAGTACTTC. The V call is TRBV29-1, the J call TRBJ2-7, with D unresolved. This CDR3 has 11 amino acids. Germline V gene data show CDR1 as SQVTM and CDR2 as ANQGSEA. Trimming shortened V by 4 bases and J by 4 bases, and 8 bases separated the two germline ends.

The chain uses TRBV27 and TRBJ2-7; D might be TRBD1 or TRBD2, each matching 5 bases. The CDR3 consists of 14 residues. Per the germline V gene, CDR1 is MNHEY and CDR2 is SMNVEV (reference sequence). V was trimmed by 2 bases and J by 3 bases, leaving 11 bases between them. CDR3 DNA sequence: TGTGCCAGCAGTTTAAGGGGACCCTACTACGAGCAGTACTTC. Protein sequence: CASSLRGPYYEQYF.

CDR3 in DNA: TGTGCCAGCAGTATCCTAAGGGGGCCCAATCAGCCCCAGCATTTT. It encodes CASSILRGPNQPQHF. The chain joins TRBV27 to TRBJ1-5; 7 nucleotides match TRBD1. Germline V lookup: CDR1 MNHEY, CDR2 SMNVEV (reference sequence). CDR3 size: 15 residues. V was pared by 5 bases and J by 3 bases, with 7 bases of the junction left unmatched.

J is TRBJ1-5 and V is TRBV7-6; D may be TRBD1 (5 bases). Germline assignment: CDR1 SGHVS and CDR2 FNYEAQ. The CDR3 has 17 amino acids. V shed 3 bases and J shed 2 bases, with 17 bases lying between them. CDR3 protein: CASSLTLGEVGNQPQHF. Here the CDR3 DNA reads TGTGCCAGCAGCTTGACATTAGGGGAGGTGGGCAATCAGCCCCAGCATTTT. Together with reference TRBV7-6 and TRBJ1-5, the CDR3 gives the full variable domain: GAGVSQSPRYKVTKRGQDVALRCDPISGHVSLYWYRQALGQGPEFLTYFNYEAQQDKSGLPNDRFSAERPEGSISTLTIQRTEQRDSAMYRCASSLTLGEVGNQPQHFGDGTRLSIL.

About this clone: A junction end diverges from the germline sequence, so it may reflect a read error. The chain joins TRBV4-1 to TRBJ2-7; TRBD2 is a possible D gene (6 bases). Germline values: CDR1 MGHRA, CDR2 YSYEKL. CDR3 length: 12 amino acids. The CDR3 nucleotides are TGCGCCAGCCGGAGGGGCTCCCACGAGCAGTACTTC. Its translation is CASRRGSHEQYF.

The sample holds a few counts of this clone. The same CDR3 is also encoded by other DNA sequences in this sample. J is TRBJ1-1 and V is TRBV19; D unresolved. The germline gives CDR1 LNHDA, CDR2 SQIVND (reference sequence). The CDR3 runs to 13 residues. V lost 3 bases and J 3 bases, leaving 8 bases between the germline ends. The DNA of the CDR3 is TGTGCCAGTAGTATTCATCGGGACACTGAAGCTTTCTTT. Translation gives CASSIHRDTEAFF.

In the case of this clone: Different DNA sequences within this sample yield the same CDR3. The chain has TRBV11-2 and TRBJ1-2, with D perhaps matching TRBD1 (5 bases). Germline CDR1 SGHAT, CDR2 FQNNGV. This CDR3 is 12 amino acids long. V lost 2 bases and J lost 5, with 6 bases in between. As DNA, the CDR3 is TGTGCCAGCAGCTTAAGGGGATATGGCTACACCTTC. Translating gives CASSLRGYGYTF.

V gene TRBV9 combines with J gene TRBJ2-7, with D uncertain. Deletions cut 0 bases from V and 5 bases from J, with 6 bases between. This CDR3 is built from 12 residues. Germline V gives CDR1 SGDLS, CDR2 YYNGEE. The CDR3 region has the DNA TGTGCCAGCAGCGTAGCTGACCACGAGCAGTACTTC. Translated, it gives CASSVADHEQYF.

V and J are TRBV5-6 and TRBJ2-7, with D possibly called TRBD1 or TRBD2 (5 bases each). The germline V gene encodes CDR1 SGHDT and CDR2 YYEEEE. This CDR3 region has 12 residues. Trimming shortened V by 4 bases and J by 5 bases, and 10 bases separated the two germline ends. Written as DNA, the CDR3 is TGTGCCAGCAGCGAGGTGGGGGACGAGCAGTACTTC. It translates to CASSEVGDEQYF.

This chain connects TRBV6-4 to TRBJ2-5, with D perhaps matching TRBD1 or TRBD2 (5 bases each). From germline, CDR1 is MRHNA and CDR2 SNTAGT. The V and J ends lost 7 bases and 1 base respectively, with 19 bases between them. The CDR3 is 16 amino acids. CDR3 nucleotide sequence: TGTGCCAGCATATCCCCCCCCGGGGCAAGCCAAGAGACCCAGTACTTC. This translates into CASISPPGASQETQYF.